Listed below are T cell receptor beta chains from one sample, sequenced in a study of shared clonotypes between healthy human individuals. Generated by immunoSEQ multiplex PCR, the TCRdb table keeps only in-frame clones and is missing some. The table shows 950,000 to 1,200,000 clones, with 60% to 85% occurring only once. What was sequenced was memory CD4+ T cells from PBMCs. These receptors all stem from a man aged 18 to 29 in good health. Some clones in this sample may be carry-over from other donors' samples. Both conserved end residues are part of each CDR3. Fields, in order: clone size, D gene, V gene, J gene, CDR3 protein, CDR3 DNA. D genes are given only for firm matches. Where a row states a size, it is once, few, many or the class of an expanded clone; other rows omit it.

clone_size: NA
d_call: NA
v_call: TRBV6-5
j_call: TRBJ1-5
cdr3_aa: CASSTGTHQPQHF
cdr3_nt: TGTGCCAGCAGTACAGGGACCCATCAGCCCCAGCATTTT

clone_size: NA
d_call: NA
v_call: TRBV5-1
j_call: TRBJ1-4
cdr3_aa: CASSLQPPGEGKLFF
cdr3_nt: TGCGCCAGCAGCTTGCAACCCCCAGGGGAAGGAAAACTGTTTTTT

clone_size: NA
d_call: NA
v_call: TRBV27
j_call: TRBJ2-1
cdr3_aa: CASSLSRTGIGGSYNEQFF
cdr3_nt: TGTGCCAGCAGTTTATCTAGGACAGGGATCGGCGGGAGCTACAATGAGCAGTTCTTC

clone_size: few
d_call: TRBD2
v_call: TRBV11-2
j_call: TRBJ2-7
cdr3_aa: CASSSLAGAMYEQYF
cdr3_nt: TGTGCCAGCAGTTCTCTAGCGGGAGCGATGTACGAGCAGTACTTC

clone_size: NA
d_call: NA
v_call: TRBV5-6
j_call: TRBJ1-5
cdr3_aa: CASKRGVLSNQPQHF
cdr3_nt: TGTGCCAGCAAGCGGGGGGTCTTAAGCAATCAGCCCCAGCATTTT

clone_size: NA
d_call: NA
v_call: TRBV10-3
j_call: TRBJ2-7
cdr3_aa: CATRRTAYEQYF
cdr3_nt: TGTGCCACCAGGCGGACAGCCTACGAGCAGTACTTC

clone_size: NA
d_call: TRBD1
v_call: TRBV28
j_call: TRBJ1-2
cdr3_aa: CASRLTQGTGYTF
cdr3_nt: TGTGCCAGCAGGCTAACACAGGGGACAGGCTACACCTTC

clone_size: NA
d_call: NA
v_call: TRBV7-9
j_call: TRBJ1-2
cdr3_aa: CASSLDGIPGHGYTF
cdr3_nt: TGTGCCAGCAGCTTAGACGGGATCCCCGGCCATGGCTACACCTTC

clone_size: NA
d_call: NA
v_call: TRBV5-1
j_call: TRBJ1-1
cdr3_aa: CASSWGPLRDTEAFF
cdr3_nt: TGCGCCAGCAGTTGGGGACCTCTGAGAGACACTGAAGCTTTCTTT

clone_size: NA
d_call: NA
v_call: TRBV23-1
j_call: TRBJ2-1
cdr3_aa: CASSQSRLRMGEQFF
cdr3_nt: TGCGCCAGCAGTCAATCAAGGCTTAGGATGGGTGAGCAGTTCTTC

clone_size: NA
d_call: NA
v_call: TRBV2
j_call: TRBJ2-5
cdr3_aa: CASSERAAQETQYF
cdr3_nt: TGTGCCAGCAGTGAAAGGGCAGCCCAGGAGACCCAGTACTTC

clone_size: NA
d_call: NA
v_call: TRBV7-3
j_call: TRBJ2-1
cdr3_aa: CASSPSLAQTYNEQFF
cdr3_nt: TGTGCCAGCAGCCCCAGTCTAGCGCAGACCTACAATGAGCAGTTCTTC

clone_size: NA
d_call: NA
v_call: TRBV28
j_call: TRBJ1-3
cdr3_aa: CASSSPVNTIYF
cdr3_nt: TGTGCCAGCAGTTCCCCGGTAAACACCATATATTTT

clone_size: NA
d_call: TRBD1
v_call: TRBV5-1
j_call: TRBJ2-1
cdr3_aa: CASSLAGGVGGSEQFF
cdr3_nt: TGCGCCAGCAGCTTGGCAGGGGGAGTCGGAGGAAGTGAGCAGTTCTTC

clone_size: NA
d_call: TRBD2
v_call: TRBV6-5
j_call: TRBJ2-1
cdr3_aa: CASSYKAGRDNEQFF
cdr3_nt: TGTGCCAGCAGTTACAAAGCGGGGAGGGACAATGAGCAGTTCTTC

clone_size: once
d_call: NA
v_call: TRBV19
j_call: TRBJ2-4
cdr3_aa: CASRGENRASVAKNIQYF
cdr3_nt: TGTGCCAGTAGAGGTGAGAACAGGGCCTCAGTAGCCAAAAACATTCAGTACTTC

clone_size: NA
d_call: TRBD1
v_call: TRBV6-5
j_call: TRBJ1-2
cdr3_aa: CASSYDRAVGGYTF
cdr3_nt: TGTGCCAGCAGTTACGACAGGGCTGTTGGCGGCTACACCTTC

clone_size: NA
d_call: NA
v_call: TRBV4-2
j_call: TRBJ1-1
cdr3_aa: CASSQFDTLDVVTEAFF
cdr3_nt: TGTGCCAGCAGCCAATTTGACACCTTGGACGTAGTCACTGAAGCTTTCTTT

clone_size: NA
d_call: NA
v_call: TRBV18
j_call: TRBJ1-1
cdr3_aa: CASSPGEGGNTEAFF
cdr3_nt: TGTGCCAGCTCACCGGGCGAGGGAGGGAACACTGAAGCTTTCTTT

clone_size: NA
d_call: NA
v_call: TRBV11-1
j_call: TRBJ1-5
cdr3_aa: CASSSEGSQPQHF
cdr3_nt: TGTGCCAGCAGCTCGGAAGGGAGTCAGCCCCAGCATTTT

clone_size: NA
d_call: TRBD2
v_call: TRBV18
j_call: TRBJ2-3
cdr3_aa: CASSPGTSGRASADTQYF
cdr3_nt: TGTGCCAGCTCACCGGGGACTAGCGGGAGGGCCAGTGCAGATACGCAGTATTTT

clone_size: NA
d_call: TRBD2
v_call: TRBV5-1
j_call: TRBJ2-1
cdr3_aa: CASSLRSPGTSGYNEQFF
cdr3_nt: TGCGCCAGCAGCTTGCGATCTCCCGGGACTAGCGGTTACAATGAGCAGTTCTTC

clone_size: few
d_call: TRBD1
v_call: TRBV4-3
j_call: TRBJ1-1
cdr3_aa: CASSRTGVNTEAFF
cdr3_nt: TGCGCCAGCAGCAGGACAGGGGTGAACACTGAAGCTTTCTTT

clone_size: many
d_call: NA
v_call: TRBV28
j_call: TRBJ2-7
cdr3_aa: CASSFSYEQYF
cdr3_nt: TGTGCCAGCAGTTTCTCCTACGAGCAGTACTTC

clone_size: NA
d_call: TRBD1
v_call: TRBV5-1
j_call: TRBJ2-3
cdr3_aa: CASSVGQNTDTQYF
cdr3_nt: TGCGCCAGCAGCGTGGGACAGAACACAGATACGCAGTATTTT

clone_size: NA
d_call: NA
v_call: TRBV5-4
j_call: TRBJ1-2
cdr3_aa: CASSPKGQGPRSNYGYTF
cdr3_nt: TGTGCCAGCAGCCCTAAGGGTCAGGGACCCCGTTCTAACTATGGCTACACCTTC

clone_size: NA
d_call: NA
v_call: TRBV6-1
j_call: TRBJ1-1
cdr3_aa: CASRSRGMNTEAFF
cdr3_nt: TGTGCCAGCAGAAGCAGGGGAATGAACACTGAAGCTTTCTTT

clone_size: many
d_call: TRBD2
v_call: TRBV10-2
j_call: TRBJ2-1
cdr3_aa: CASRTSGINEQFF
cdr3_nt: TGCGCCAGTCGGACTAGCGGGATCAATGAGCAGTTCTTC

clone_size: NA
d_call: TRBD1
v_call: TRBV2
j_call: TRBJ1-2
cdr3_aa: CASARDRGYGYTF
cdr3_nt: TGTGCCAGCGCCAGGGACAGAGGATATGGCTACACCTTC

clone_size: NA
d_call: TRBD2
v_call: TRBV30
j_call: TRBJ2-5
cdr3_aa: CAWSPRGGVGETQYF
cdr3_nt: TGTGCCTGGAGCCCACGGGGGGGAGTAGGAGAGACCCAGTACTTC

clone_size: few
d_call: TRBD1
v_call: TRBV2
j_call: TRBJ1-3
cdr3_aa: CASSIDRVAGGNTIYF
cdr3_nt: TGTGCCAGCAGTATCGACAGGGTAGCTGGCGGAAACACCATATATTTT

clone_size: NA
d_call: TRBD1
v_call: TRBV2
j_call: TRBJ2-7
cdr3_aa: CASTLGQGGYEQYF
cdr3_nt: TGTGCCAGCACCTTGGGACAGGGAGGATACGAGCAGTACTTC

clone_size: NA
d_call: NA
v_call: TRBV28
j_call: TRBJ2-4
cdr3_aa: CASTTWAVSKNIQYF
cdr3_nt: TGTGCCAGCACCACGTGGGCAGTCTCCAAAAACATTCAGTACTTC

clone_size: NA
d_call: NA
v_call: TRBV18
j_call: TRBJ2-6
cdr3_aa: CASSPPTSSGANVLTF
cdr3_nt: TGTGCCAGCTCACCACCGACGAGCTCTGGGGCCAACGTCCTGACTTTC

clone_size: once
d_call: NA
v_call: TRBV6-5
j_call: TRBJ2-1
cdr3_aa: CASSYSSVYNEQFF
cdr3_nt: TGTGCCAGCAGTTACTCAAGTGTATACAATGAGCAGTTCTTC

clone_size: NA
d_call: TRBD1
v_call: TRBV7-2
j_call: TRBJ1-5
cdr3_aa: CASSLVGTGGASNQPQHF
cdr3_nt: TGTGCCAGCAGCTTAGTAGGGACAGGGGGCGCGAGCAATCAGCCCCAGCATTTT

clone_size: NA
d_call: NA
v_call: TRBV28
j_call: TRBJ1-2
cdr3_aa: CGSSDSRGAPGYTF
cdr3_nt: TGTGGCAGCAGCGATTCGAGGGGAGCCCCTGGCTACACCTTC

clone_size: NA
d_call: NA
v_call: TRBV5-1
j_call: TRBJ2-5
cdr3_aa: CASSLDGASQGETQYF
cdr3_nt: TGCGCCAGCAGCTTGGACGGGGCCTCCCAGGGAGAGACCCAGTACTTC

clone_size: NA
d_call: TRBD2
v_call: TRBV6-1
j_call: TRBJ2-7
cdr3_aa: CASRPGLAGIPEQYF
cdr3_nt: TGTGCCAGCAGACCTGGGCTAGCGGGAATCCCCGAGCAGTACTTC

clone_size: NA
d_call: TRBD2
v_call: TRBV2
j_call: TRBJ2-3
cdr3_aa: CASTVGLGDITQYF
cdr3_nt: TGTGCCAGCACTGTGGGACTAGGGGATATTACGCAGTATTTT

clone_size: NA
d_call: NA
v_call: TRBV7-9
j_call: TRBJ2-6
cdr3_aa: CASSSGGSSGANVLTF
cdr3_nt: TGTGCCAGCAGCTCCGGAGGGAGCTCTGGGGCCAACGTCCTGACTTTC

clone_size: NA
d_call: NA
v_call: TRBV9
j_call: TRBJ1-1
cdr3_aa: CASSVQRGTEAFF
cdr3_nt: TGTGCCAGCAGCGTACAAAGGGGTACTGAAGCTTTCTTT

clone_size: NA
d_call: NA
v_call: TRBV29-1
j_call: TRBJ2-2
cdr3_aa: CSVGRGSTGELLF
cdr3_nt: NA

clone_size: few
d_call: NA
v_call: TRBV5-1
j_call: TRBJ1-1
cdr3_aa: CASSLGISARENTEAFF
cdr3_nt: TGCGCCAGCAGCTTGGGGATATCCGCTCGCGAGAACACTGAAGCTTTCTTT

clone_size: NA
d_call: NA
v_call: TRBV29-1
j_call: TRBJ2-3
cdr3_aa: CSVEASTDTQYF
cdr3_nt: TGCAGCGTTGAGGCTAGCACAGATACGCAGTATTTT

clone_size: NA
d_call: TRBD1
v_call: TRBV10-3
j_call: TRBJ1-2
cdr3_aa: CAITGTGVGYTF
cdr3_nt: TGTGCCATAACCGGGACAGGGGTTGGCTACACCTTC

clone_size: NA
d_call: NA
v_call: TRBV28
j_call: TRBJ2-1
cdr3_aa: CASHHSAGVSYNEQFF
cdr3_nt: TGTGCCAGCCACCACTCGGCTGGAGTATCCTACAATGAGCAGTTCTTC